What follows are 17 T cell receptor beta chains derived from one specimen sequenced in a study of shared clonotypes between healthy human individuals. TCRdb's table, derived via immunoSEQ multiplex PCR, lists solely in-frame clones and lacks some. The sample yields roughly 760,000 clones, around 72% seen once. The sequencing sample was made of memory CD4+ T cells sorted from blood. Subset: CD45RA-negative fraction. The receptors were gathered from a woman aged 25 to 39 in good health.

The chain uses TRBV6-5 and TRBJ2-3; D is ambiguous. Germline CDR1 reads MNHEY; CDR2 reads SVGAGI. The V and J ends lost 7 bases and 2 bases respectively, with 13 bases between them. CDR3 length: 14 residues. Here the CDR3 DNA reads TGTGCCAGCAAGACCGGCGGAGACACAGATACGCAGTATTTT. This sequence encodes CASKTGGDTDTQYF.

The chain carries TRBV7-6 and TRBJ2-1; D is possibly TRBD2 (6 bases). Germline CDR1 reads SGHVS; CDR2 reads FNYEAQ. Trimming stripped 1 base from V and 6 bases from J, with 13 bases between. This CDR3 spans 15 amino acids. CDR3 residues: CASSLVGGPSNEQFF. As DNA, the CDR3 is TGTGCCAGCAGCTTAGTCGGAGGGCCGAGCAATGAGCAGTTCTTC.

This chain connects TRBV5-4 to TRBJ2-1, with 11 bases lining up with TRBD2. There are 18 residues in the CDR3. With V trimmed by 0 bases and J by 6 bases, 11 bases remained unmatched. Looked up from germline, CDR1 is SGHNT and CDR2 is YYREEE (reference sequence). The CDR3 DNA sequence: TGTGCCAGCAGCTTGGGTACTAGCGGGAGAAGGGTAGGCAATGAGCAGTTCTTC. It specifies CASSLGTSGRRVGNEQFF. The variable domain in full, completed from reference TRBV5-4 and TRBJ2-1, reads ETGVTQSPTHLIKTRGQQVTLRCSSQSGHNTVSWYQQALGQGPQFIFQYYREEENGRGNFPPRFSGLQFPNYSSELNVNALELDDSALYLCASSLGTSGRRVGNEQFFGPGTRLTVL.

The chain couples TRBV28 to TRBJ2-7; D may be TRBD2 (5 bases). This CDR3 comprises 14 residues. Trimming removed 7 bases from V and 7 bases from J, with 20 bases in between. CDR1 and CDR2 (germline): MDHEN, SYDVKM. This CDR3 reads CASNSVPMEVEQYF. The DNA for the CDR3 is TGTGCCAGCAACTCGGTCCCCATGGAGGTGGAGCAGTACTTC.

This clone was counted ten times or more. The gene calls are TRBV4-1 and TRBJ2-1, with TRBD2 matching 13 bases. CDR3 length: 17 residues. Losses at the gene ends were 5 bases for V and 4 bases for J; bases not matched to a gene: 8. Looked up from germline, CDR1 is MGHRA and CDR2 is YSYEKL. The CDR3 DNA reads TGCGCCAGCAGCGGACTAGCGGGGGCCTCTATATACAATGAGCAGTTCTTC. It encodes CASSGLAGASIYNEQFF.

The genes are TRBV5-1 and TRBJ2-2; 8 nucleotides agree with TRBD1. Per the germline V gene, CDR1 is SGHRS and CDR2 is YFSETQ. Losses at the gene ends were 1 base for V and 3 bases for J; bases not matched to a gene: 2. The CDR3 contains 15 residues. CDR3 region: CASSLTQGDTGELFF. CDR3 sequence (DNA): TGCGCCAGCAGCTTGACACAGGGGGACACCGGGGAGCTGTTTTTT.

The CDR3: CASSIRGGPAFF. CDR3 nucleotide sequence: TGTGCCAGTAGTATCAGGGGAGGGCCAGCTTTCTTT. This chain links TRBV19 with TRBJ1-1; the D gene is possibly TRBD1 (6 bases). The CDR3 is 12 amino acids. Germline CDR1 is LNHDA and CDR2 is SQIVND (reference sequence). Trimming took off 3 bases at V and 10 bases at J, with 12 bases between the two ends.

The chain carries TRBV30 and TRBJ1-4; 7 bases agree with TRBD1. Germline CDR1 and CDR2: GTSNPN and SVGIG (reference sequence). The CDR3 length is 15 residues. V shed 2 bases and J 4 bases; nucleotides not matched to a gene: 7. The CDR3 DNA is TGTGCCTGGAGTCATGGGACAGCAGTTAATGAAAAACTGTTTTTT. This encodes CAWSHGTAVNEKLFF. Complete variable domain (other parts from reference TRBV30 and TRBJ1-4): SQTIHQWPATLVQPVGSPLSLECTVEGTSNPNLYWYRQAAGRGLQLLFYSVGIGQISSEVPQNLSASRPQDRQFILSSKKLLLSDSGFYLCAWSHGTAVNEKLFFGSGTQLSVL.

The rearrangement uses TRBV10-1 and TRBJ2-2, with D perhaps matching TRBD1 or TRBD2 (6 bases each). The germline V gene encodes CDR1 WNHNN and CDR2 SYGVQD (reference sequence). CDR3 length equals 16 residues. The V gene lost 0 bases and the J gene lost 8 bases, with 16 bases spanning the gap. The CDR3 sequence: CASSESSGPTGGELFF. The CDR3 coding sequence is TGCGCCAGCAGTGAGTCTAGCGGTCCCACAGGGGGGGAGCTGTTTTTT.

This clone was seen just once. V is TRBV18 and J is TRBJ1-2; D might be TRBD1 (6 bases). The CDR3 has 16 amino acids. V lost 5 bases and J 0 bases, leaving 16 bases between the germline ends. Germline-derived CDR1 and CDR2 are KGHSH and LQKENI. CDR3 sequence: CASSTLDRIANYGYTF. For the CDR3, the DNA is TGTGCCAGCTCAACCCTAGACAGGATCGCTAACTATGGCTACACCTTC.

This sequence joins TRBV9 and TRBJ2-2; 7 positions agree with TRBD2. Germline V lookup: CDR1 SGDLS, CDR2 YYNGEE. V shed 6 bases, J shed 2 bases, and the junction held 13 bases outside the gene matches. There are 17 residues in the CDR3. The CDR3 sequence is CASTSGVGAVNTGELFF. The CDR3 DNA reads TGTGCCAGCACCAGCGGGGTGGGCGCGGTCAACACCGGGGAGCTGTTTTTT.

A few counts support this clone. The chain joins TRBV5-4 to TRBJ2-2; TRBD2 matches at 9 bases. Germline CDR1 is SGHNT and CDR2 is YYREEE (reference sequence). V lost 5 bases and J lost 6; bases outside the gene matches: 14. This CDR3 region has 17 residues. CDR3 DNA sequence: TGTGCCAGCAGGGAACGGCCGGGACTAGCATTGTCCGGGGAGCTGTTTTTT. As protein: CASRERPGLALSGELFF.

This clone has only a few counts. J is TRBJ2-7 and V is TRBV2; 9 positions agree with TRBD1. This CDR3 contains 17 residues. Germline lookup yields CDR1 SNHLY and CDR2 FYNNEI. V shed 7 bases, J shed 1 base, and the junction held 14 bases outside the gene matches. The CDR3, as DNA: TGTGCCAGCATTCCGGGACAGGGTTTAGTAGGGTCCTACGAGCAGTACTTC. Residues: CASIPGQGLVGSYEQYF. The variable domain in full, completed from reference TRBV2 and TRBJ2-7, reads EPEVTQTPSHQVTQMGQEVILRCVPISNHLYFYWYRQILGQKVEFLVSFYNNEISEKSEIFDDQFSVERPDGSNFTLKIRSTKLEDSAMYFCASIPGQGLVGSYEQYFGPGTRLTVT.

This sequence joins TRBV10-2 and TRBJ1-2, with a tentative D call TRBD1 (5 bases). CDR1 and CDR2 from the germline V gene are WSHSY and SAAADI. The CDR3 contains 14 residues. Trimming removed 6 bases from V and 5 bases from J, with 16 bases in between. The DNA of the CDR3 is TGCGCCAGCAGAGCCAGGGAGAGGGGTTATGGCTACACCTTC. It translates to CASRARERGYGYTF.

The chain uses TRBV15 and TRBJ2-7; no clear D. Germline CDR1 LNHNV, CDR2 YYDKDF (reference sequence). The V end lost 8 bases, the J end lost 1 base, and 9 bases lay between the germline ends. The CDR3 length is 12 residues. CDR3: CATGLGSYEQYF. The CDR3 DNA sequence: TGTGCCACCGGCCTAGGATCCTACGAGCAGTACTTC. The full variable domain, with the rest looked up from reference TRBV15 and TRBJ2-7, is DAMVIQNPRYQVTQFGKPVTLSCSQTLNHNVMYWYQQKSSQAPKLLFHYYDKDFNNEADTPDNFQSRRPNTSFCFLDIRSPGLGDTAMYLCATGLGSYEQYFGPGTRLTVT.

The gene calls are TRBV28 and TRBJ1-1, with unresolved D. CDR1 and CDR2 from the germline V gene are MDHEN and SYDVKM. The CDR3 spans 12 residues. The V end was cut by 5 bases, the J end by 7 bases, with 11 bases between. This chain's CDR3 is CASSPGLNEAFF. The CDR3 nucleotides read TGTGCCAGCAGTCCGGGCCTGAATGAAGCTTTCTTT.

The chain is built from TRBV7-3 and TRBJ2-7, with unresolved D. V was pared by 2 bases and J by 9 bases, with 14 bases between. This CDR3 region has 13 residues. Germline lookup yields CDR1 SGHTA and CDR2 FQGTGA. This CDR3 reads CASSLSPSSGQYF. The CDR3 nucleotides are TGTGCCAGCAGCTTATCCCCGTCCTCGGGGCAGTACTTC.